The 3 T cell receptor beta chains presented below share a single source sample, sequenced in a study of CD8 T cells in ankylosing spondylitis. In TCRdb, the 5' RACE reads were re-called with MiXCR into one record per CDR3 protein. Among around 320,000 distinct CDR3 sequences listed, under 25% were seen once. Sequenced: blood, either unsorted or a sorted T cell fraction (not recorded which). The receptors originated from a female donor with ankylosing spondylitis or in good health (not recorded which).

The chain uses TRBV23-1 and TRBJ2-7, with 8 nucleotides matching TRBD1. TRBV23-1 is known as an ORF, though its function is uncertain. After removal of 7 bases from V and 1 base from J, the junction contained 6 bases not matched to a gene. CDR3 length equals 14 residues. The CDR3 spells CASTPTGASYEQYF. CDR3 DNA: TGCGCCAGCACGCCGACAGGGGCTTCCTACGAGCAGTACTTC.

In this sample, this clonotype turned up a few times. The chain carries TRBV27 and TRBJ2-5; 8 bases are shared with TRBD1. The germline gives CDR1 MNHEY, CDR2 SMNVEV (reference sequence). The CDR3 is 14 amino acids. The V gene end was trimmed by 1 base and the J gene end by 5 bases; junction bases not matched to a gene: 3. The CDR3 nucleotides read TGTGCCAGCAGTTTATTGGGACAGGAGGAGACCCAGTACTTC. Its translation is CASSLLGQEETQYF.

This clonotype was counted many times. The chain links TRBV25-1 to TRBJ2-1; D might be TRBD2 (6 bases). Trimming cost V 8 bases and J 5 bases, with 16 bases left between them. CDR1 MGHDK and CDR2 SYGVNS come from the germline V gene. This CDR3 spans 14 amino acids. The chain's CDR3 is CASSRAGRNNEQFF. The CDR3 region has the DNA TGTGCCAGCTCAAGGGCTGGGAGGAACAATGAGCAGTTCTTC.